This T cell receptor (beta chain) was sequenced for a study of monozygotic twins with cystic fibrosis (dated by TCRdb to about 2021). Describing the broader study: Barcoded libraries were prepared with about 15 PCR cycles from three micrograms of fragmented DNA. The cohort comprised ten female and six male twin pairs aged 2.0 to 36.4 years, median approximately 10 years, mostly children and adolescents. Data for three of the twin pairs had previously been reported in another context. Twins were ranked among 970 or so cohort participants for weight-for-height and FEVPerc (FEV1 disease centile) at the day of blood sampling. The study compared TCR beta repertoires within and between 16 monozygotic twin pairs with cystic fibrosis to assess genetic influence on V and J gene usage.

V loses 6 bases of germline sequence and J loses 7 bases, and the interval between the two ends is 4 bases. As encoded in the germline V gene, CDR1 is SNHLY while CDR2 is FYNNEI. The CDR3 runs 11 residues from the cysteine to the phenylalanine. Only the CDR3 portion is preserved as DNA: 33 bases, with reading frame beginning at the first base. The twin pairs came from the European Cystic Fibrosis Twin and Sibling Study Cohort, a cohort that recruited patients from over 150 CF clinics across 14 European countries. Zygosity and CFTR genotype were confirmed in-house, and zygosity was tested by multiplex PCR of nine short tandem repeat loci. Peripheral blood was sampled from each twin, with clinical parameters recorded on the day of blood sampling. Genomic DNA was isolated from peripheral blood cells with phenol/chloroform and kept in TE buffer at 4 degrees C. This clone was recorded a few times. No cognate antigen has been identified for it. There are no base qualities to consult, and no much larger clone falls within one base.

TCR beta CDR3 regions were amplified by multiplex PCR using the immunoSEQ immune profiling system, following the manufacturer's instructions. An Illumina NextSeq system was used to carry out the sequencing. Under the source paper's analysis protocol: Sequence data were processed on the immunoSEQ Analyzer platform, and clonality was computed as the square root of Simpson's index of productive rearrangements. Similarity in V and J usage was measured by Jensen-Shannon distance, and OLGA was used to compute CDR3 generation probabilities. Shared CDR3 sequences were searched against the immuneACCESS database (August 2020) and VDJdb (December 2020). Here the immuneACCESS table is served through TCRdb, limited to in-frame sequences with V and J called. Missing clones are a known gap in these copies; in checked studies unresolved V genes cover under half, and the rest lacks a known reason. V, J and clone size reflect that table, while D and trimming were determined from the DNA. This sample has about 9,600 clones in its table, and 91% of those were observed once. The ten biggest clones cover roughly 5.6% of the sample.

Paper-wide results and their limitations: Monozygotic CF twin pairs shared significantly more nucleotide-identical clonotypes within each pair than unrelated CF individuals shared with one another (P = 0.000026, Mann-Whitney). The greatest similarity to the co-twin was observed for V gene usage in 13 of 16 pairs and for J usage in 8 of 16 pairs, which suggested genetic constraints. Only a small cohort was studied, and no association of shared CDR3 numbers with age, concordance or disease severity was found. Simpson clonality was generally low (median about 0.0097), suggesting a naive-dominated repertoire, with higher clonality in the most severely affected patients.

The TCR comes from a boy younger than 10 with cystic fibrosis. The sequenced sample was blood. This chain is built from TRBV2 and TRBJ1-6; too little of a D gene remains to name it. Here is the DNA: TGTGCCAGCAGCCAGAATTCACCCCTCCACTTT. The translation is CASSQNSPLHF.